This is a list of T cell receptor beta chains from one sample in a study of T cell responses to AZD1222 COVID-19 vaccine. Method: immunoSEQ multiplex PCR; TCRdb's copy keeps in-frame clones and lacks some. The table lists 80,000 to 100,000 clones, 86% of them singletons. The specimen was peripheral blood, collected on day 0 of AZD1222 vaccination. The receptor set was obtained from an adult in good health. The CDR3 runs from the conserved cysteine through the conserved F or W. D genes are given only for firm matches. A row's size may be missing; if present it is once, few, many or a size class.

V gene,D gene,J gene,clone size,CDR3 protein,CDR3 DNA
TRBV5-5,TRBD1,TRBJ2-1,NA,CASSLGGQGLMQFF,TGTGCCAGCAGCTTGGGGGGACAGGGGTTGATGCAGTTCTTC
TRBV19,TRBD2,TRBJ2-1,NA,CASRRLADYNEQFF,TGTGCCAGTAGGAGGCTAGCGGATTACAATGAGCAGTTCTTC
TRBV4-3,NA,TRBJ2-2,NA,CASSPRTANTGELFF,TGCGCCAGCAGCCCTAGGACAGCGAACACCGGGGAGCTGTTTTTT
TRBV9,TRBD1,TRBJ1-1,NA,CASSVGTGGNTEAFF,TGTGCCAGCAGCGTTGGGACAGGGGGGAACACTGAAGCTTTCTTT
TRBV4-3,TRBD1,TRBJ1-5,NA,CASSQDGTGDRNQPQHF,TGCGCCAGCAGCCAAGACGGGACAGGGGATCGCAATCAGCCCCAGCATTTT
TRBV7-8,NA,TRBJ1-1,NA,CASSLLLGPTEAFF,TGTGCCAGCAGCTTATTGTTAGGGCCCACTGAAGCTTTCTTT
TRBV19,NA,TRBJ1-1,once,CASSMMGNTEAFF,TGTGCCAGTAGTATGATGGGGAACACTGAAGCTTTCTTT
TRBV7-8,NA,TRBJ1-4,NA,CASSPLITGSTTNEKLFF,TGTGCCAGCAGCCCCCTCATTACAGGGAGCACAACTAATGAAAAACTGTTTTTT
TRBV18,TRBD2,TRBJ2-7,NA,CASSPLGGTSGRSSYEQYF,TGTGCCAGCTCGCCTCTGGGTGGGACTAGCGGGCGGAGCTCCTACGAGCAGTACTTC
TRBV12-3/TRBV12-4,NA,TRBJ2-7,NA,CASRSTIFYEQYF,TGTGCCAGCAGGTCGACTATATTCTACGAGCAGTACTTC
TRBV5-1,TRBD2,TRBJ2-2,NA,CASTPGGGIVGELFF,TGCGCCAGCACCCCGGGCGGGGGGATTGTCGGGGAGCTGTTTTTT
TRBV4-2,TRBD1,TRBJ1-5,few,CASSQDPQGASMAQHF,TGTGCCAGCAGCCAAGATCCACAGGGGGCGTCCATGGCCCAGCATTTT
TRBV18,TRBD1,TRBJ2-1,NA,CASSSGQVSPDEQFF,TGTGCCAGCTCATCGGGACAGGTATCTCCGGATGAGCAGTTCTTC
TRBV7-2,TRBD1,TRBJ1-4,NA,CASSLRRTGDEKLFF,TGTGCCAGCAGCTTACGAAGGACAGGGGATGAAAAACTGTTTTTT
TRBV3-1/TRBV3-2,NA,TRBJ1-4,NA,CASSPGGPSTNEKLFF,TGTGCCAGCAGCCCCGGTGGTCCGTCTACTAATGAAAAACTGTTTTTT
TRBV11-2,TRBD1,TRBJ1-2,NA,CASRTGTGGPVYGYTF,TGTGCCAGCAGGACCGGGACAGGGGGCCCCGTCTATGGCTACACCTTC
TRBV20-1,NA,TRBJ2-3,NA,CSSKRADTQYF,TGCAGTTCTAAAAGGGCGGATACGCAGTATTTT
TRBV19,NA,TRBJ2-1,NA,CASSIVAAYYNEQFF,TGTGCCAGTAGTATAGTAGCGGCCTATTACAATGAGCAGTTCTTC
TRBV27,NA,TRBJ2-7,few,CASGTVLNEQYF,TGTGCCAGCGGGACCGTATTAAACGAGCAGTACTTC
TRBV2,TRBD2,TRBJ2-3,NA,CASSSGTDSTDTQYF,TGTGCCAGCAGTAGCGGGACGGATAGCACAGATACGCAGTATTTT
TRBV19,NA,TRBJ1-5,NA,CASQLNFNQPQHF,TGTGCCAGTCAATTGAATTTCAATCAGCCCCAGCATTTT
TRBV5-4,NA,TRBJ1-1,NA,CASSLAGNTEAFF,TGTGCCAGCAGCTTGGCGGGGAACACTGAAGCTTTCTTT
TRBV2,NA,TRBJ2-1,NA,CASSEGYSEANEQFF,TGTGCCAGTTCCGAGGGGTACTCAGAGGCGAATGAGCAGTTCTTC
TRBV19,TRBD2,TRBJ2-7,NA,CASSLGLAREQYF,TGTGCCAGTAGTCTGGGACTAGCGAGAGAGCAGTACTTC
TRBV12-5,NA,TRBJ1-6,few,CASGLVAQDVNSPLHF,TGTGCTAGTGGTTTGGTAGCACAGGATGTGAATTCACCCCTCCACTTT
TRBV6-5,TRBD1,TRBJ1-1,NA,CASGQVHTEAFF,TGTGCCAGCGGACAGGTGCACACTGAAGCTTTCTTT
TRBV9,NA,TRBJ2-5,NA,CASSGKGSLETQYF,TGTGCCAGCAGCGGCAAGGGGAGCCTAGAGACCCAGTACTTC
TRBV19,NA,TRBJ1-3,NA,CASSGRDSGNTIYF,TGTGCCAGTAGTGGTAGGGACTCTGGAAACACCATATATTTT
TRBV5-4,NA,TRBJ2-5,once,CASSWGGGVEETQYF,TGTGCCAGCAGCTGGGGGGGCGGAGTAGAAGAGACCCAGTACTTC
TRBV28,NA,TRBJ1-4,NA,CASKEGGGTNEKLFF,TGTGCCAGCAAGGAGGGCGGGGGTACTAATGAAAAACTGTTTTTT
TRBV18,NA,TRBJ2-6,NA,CASSPSTVRNSGANVLTF,TGTGCCAGCTCACCAAGTACGGTTAGGAACTCTGGGGCCAACGTCCTGACTTTC
TRBV7-2,NA,TRBJ2-1,NA,CASSLGAGGISYNEQFF,TGTGCCAGCAGCCTCGGCGCGGGTGGTATCTCCTACAATGAGCAGTTCTTC
TRBV6-5,NA,TRBJ1-2,NA,CASSKYTGNYGYTF,TGTGCCAGCAGTAAATATACAGGGAATTATGGCTACACCTTC
TRBV7-8,NA,TRBJ1-2,once,CASSLKSFGSAQGGYGYTF,TGTGCCAGCAGCTTAAAGTCCTTCGGGTCTGCGCAAGGAGGCTATGGCTACACCTTC
TRBV30,NA,TRBJ2-7,NA,CAWSTGPYEQYF,TGTGCCTGGAGTACAGGGCCCTACGAGCAGTACTTC
TRBV18,NA,TRBJ1-4,NA,CASSPGLRTFMGFNEKLFF,TGTGCCAGCTCACCAGGCCTGCGGACCTTTATGGGATTTAATGAAAAACTGTTTTTT
TRBV6-2/TRBV6-3,TRBD2,TRBJ2-1,NA,CASNPSGGDFREQFF,TGTGCCAGCAACCCTAGCGGGGGGGATTTCCGTGAGCAGTTCTTC
TRBV7-9,NA,TRBJ2-5,NA,CASSLWDGETQYF,TGTGCCAGCAGCTTATGGGATGGGGAGACCCAGTACTTC
TRBV2,TRBD1,TRBJ2-1,NA,CASSGEGALIEQFF,TGTGCCAGCAGTGGTGAGGGGGCGCTCATTGAGCAGTTCTTC
TRBV27,NA,TRBJ1-5,NA,CASSLWSNQPQHF,TGTGCCAGCAGTTTATGGAGCAATCAGCCCCAGCATTTT
TRBV11-2,NA,TRBJ1-6,NA,CASRSWGLLNSPLHF,TGTGCCAGCAGATCGTGGGGACTGTTGAATTCACCCCTCCACTTT
TRBV7-9,NA,TRBJ2-2,few,CASSLVGRNGELFF,TGTGCCAGCAGCTTAGTAGGTCGGAACGGGGAGCTGTTTTTT
TRBV7-8,NA,TRBJ2-7,few,CASSTRRDSPYEQYF,TGTGCCAGCAGCACCCGCCGGGACTCACCCTACGAGCAGTACTTC
TRBV5-5,NA,TRBJ1-6,NA,CASSLWGDNSPLHF,TGTGCCAGCAGCTTGTGGGGAGATAATTCACCCCTCCACTTT
TRBV14,NA,TRBJ1-1,NA,CASSLNMNTEAFF,TGTGCCAGCAGCCTTAATATGAACACTGAAGCTTTCTTT
TRBV30,NA,TRBJ2-7,NA,CAWTRGSYEQYF,TGTGCCTGGACCAGGGGATCCTACGAGCAGTACTTC
TRBV10-1,TRBD1,TRBJ2-7,NA,CASSANLGTGVYEQYF,TGCGCCAGCAGTGCCAACCTAGGGACAGGGGTCTACGAGCAGTACTTC
TRBV5-1,NA,TRBJ2-1,NA,CASRGSDYEQFF,TGCGCCAGCCGGGGCTCAGATTATGAGCAGTTCTTC
TRBV2,NA,TRBJ1-2,once,CASRISGRGYGYTF,TGTGCCAGCAGGATATCGGGACGCGGCTATGGCTACACCTTC
TRBV18,NA,TRBJ2-2,NA,CASSPQASRYTGELFF,TGTGCCAGCTCACCACAAGCTAGCAGATACACCGGGGAGCTGTTTTTT
TRBV6-2/TRBV6-3,NA,TRBJ1-5,NA,CASSYGEDQPQHF,TGTGCCAGCAGTTACGGAGAGGATCAGCCCCAGCATTTT
TRBV5-5,NA,TRBJ2-7,NA,CASSLQGAGAFYEQYF,TGTGCCAGCAGCCTGCAAGGGGCAGGGGCCTTCTACGAGCAGTACTTC